Sequencing of this TCR beta chain was carried out in a study of shared clonotypes between healthy human individuals. Study-wide results and caveats: Naive CD4 clonotype sharing across several donors was about 5.3%.

Concerning this clone itself: The antigen is unknown.

CD8 cells regarded as naive lacked CD45RO, were positively chosen for CCR7, and omitted terminally differentiated effector memory CD45RA+ cells. Sequencing used immunoSEQ multiplex PCR; TCRdb keeps in-frame clones, though not all of them. The data hold around 2,000,000 clones, with around 96% observed a single time. This clonotype originated in a man aged 18 to 30 in good health. Sequenced material: naive CD8+ T cells sorted from blood.

DNA of the CDR3: TGTGCCAGTAGTATACACCGAAACACTGAAGCTTTCTTT. It specifies CASSIHRNTEAFF. V and J are TRBV19 and TRBJ1-1; no definite D call. Trimming removed 2 bases at V and 2 bases at J, with 6 bases between. The V gene's germline CDR1 is LNHDA and CDR2 SQIVND (reference sequence). The CDR3 has 13 residues.